The 2 T cell receptor beta chains reported below all come from one sample, sequenced in a study of CXCR3-negative and CXCR3-positive naive CD8 T cells. Through 5' RACE with UMI labels, the TRB cDNA libraries were prepared. TCRdb re-analyzed the 5' RACE reads; it lists each CDR3 protein once, without DNA. The specimen's table records tens of thousands of distinct CDR3 sequences. The sequenced sample was naive CXCR3- CD8+ T cells from blood. The sample's subset: CD45RO-CCR7+CD27+CD95- naive CD8+ T cells lacking CXCR3 (TNR3-). Receptors originate from a human donor in good health. Some clones in this sample may be carry-over from other donors' samples.

The chain uses TRBV7-9 and TRBJ2-2; TCRdb returns TRBD1, unconfirmable since there is no DNA. Germline assignment: CDR1 SEHNR and CDR2 FQNEAQ (reference sequence). This CDR3 is built from 20 residues. The CDR3 region is CASSNAVPETGLANTGELFF.

The chain recombines TRBV29-1 with TRBJ2-7; TCRdb gives TRBD1 as the D gene, but with no DNA this cannot be confirmed. Looked up from germline, CDR1 is SQVTM and CDR2 is ANQGSEA. The CDR3 spans 14 residues. The CDR3 sequence is CSVEGSGGVYEQYF.